Below, 16 T cell receptor beta chains from the same sample are listed, as sequenced in a study of response to subunit inactivated influenza vaccine. From the RT-PCR reads, TCRdb called clonotypes with MiXCR, one entry per CDR3 protein. The profile shows about 700,000 distinct CDR3 sequences, 12% to 15% of them singletons. The sample was PBMCs from blood, taken less than 15 days before vaccination. These receptors originate from a man in his fifties who received an inactivated influenza vaccine.

This clonotype was counted only a few times. This chain uses TRBV9 with TRBJ1-1; D is perhaps TRBD1 (6 bases). The CDR3 length is 14 residues. Trimming pared 2 bases from V and 1 base from J, leaving 9 bases between. From germline, CDR1 is SGDLS and CDR2 YYNGEE. The CDR3 region has the DNA TGTGCCAGCAGCGTGGGACACGAGAACACTGAAGCTTTCTTT. Amino acid sequence: CASSVGHENTEAFF.

The chain employs TRBV9 and TRBJ2-4; unclear D gene. In germline, CDR1 is SGDLS, CDR2 YYNGEE. CDR3 length: 15 residues. V was shortened by 4 bases and J by 7 bases, with 18 bases between the two germline ends. CDR3 in amino acids: CASSPGLSYGNIQYF. The CDR3 DNA follows: TGTGCCAGCAGCCCCGGGCTATCCTATGGGAACATTCAGTACTTC.

Notes on this clonotype: A much larger clone differs by one base, so this may be a read error. This chain connects TRBV21-1 to TRBJ1-3; the table's D call, TRBD1, was not checked against the DNA. TRBV21-1 is described as a pseudogene. This CDR3 is built from 15 residues. CDR3 residues: CASRAGGISGKTIYF. The DNA for the CDR3 is TGTGCCAGCAGAGCAGGGGGCATCTCTGGAAAGACCATATATTTT.

This clonotype was observed a few times. The gene calls are TRBV5-4 and TRBJ1-4; D may be TRBD1 (6 bases). Germline CDR1 SGHNT, CDR2 YYREEE (reference sequence). The CDR3 consists of 15 residues. Trimming removed 1 base at V and 2 bases at J, with 9 bases between. DNA for the CDR3: TGTGCCAGCAGCTTGTACACAGGGACTAATGAAAAACTGTTTTTT. The encoded protein is CASSLYTGTNEKLFF.

The chain combines TRBV29-1 with TRBJ1-1, with D maybe TRBD1 (5 bases). Trimming took off 1 base at V and 11 bases at J, with 11 bases between the two ends. Looked up from germline, CDR1 is SQVTM and CDR2 is ANQGSEA. The length of the CDR3 is 11 residues. The CDR3 loop is CSVEGGVEAFF. CDR3 coding DNA: TGCAGCGTTGAAGGGGGGGTTGAGGCTTTCTTT.

The chain employs TRBV28 and TRBJ2-7; either TRBD1 or TRBD2 may supply D (5 bases each). The CDR3 is 15 amino acids. The germline V gene encodes CDR1 MDHEN and CDR2 SYDVKM. V was shortened by 6 bases and J by 0 bases, with 15 bases between the two germline ends. The CDR3 DNA is TGTGCCAGCAGGCCCGGGGCTACTGGCTCCTACGAGCAGTACTTC. It is translated as CASRPGATGSYEQYF.

The chain is built from TRBV7-9 and TRBJ1-4, with D possibly TRBD1 on 6 matching bases. This CDR3 has 14 amino acids. Germline CDR1 is SEHNR and CDR2 is FQNEAQ (reference sequence). V lost 5 bases and J lost 3, with 10 bases in between. The CDR3 protein is CASSPGAANEKLFF. CDR3 nucleotides: TGTGCCAGCAGCCCAGGGGCGGCTAATGAAAAACTGTTTTTT.

This clonotype was detected only a few times. The V call is TRBV12-3 or TRBV12-4, the J call TRBJ2-3, with TRBD2 matching over 15 bases. V dropped 4 bases and J dropped 3; count of bases not matched to a gene: 5. This CDR3 is 17 amino acids long. CDR3 nucleotides: TGTGCCAGCAGTTCCGGACTAGCGGGGGGGCTAACAGATACGCAGTATTTT. Its protein is CASSSGLAGGLTDTQYF.

With respect to this clonotype: The junction and the germline gene differ at one end; a read error may be behind it. The V call is TRBV24-1, the J call TRBJ2-1; 9 nucleotides match TRBD2. Germline V gene data show CDR1 as KGHDR and CDR2 as SFDVKD. There are 16 residues in the CDR3. The CDR3 is CAASETSGLAWNEQFF. The DNA of the CDR3 is TGTGCCGCCAGTGAAACCTCGGGACTAGCTTGGAATGAGCAGTTCTTC.

This clonotype was recorded a few times. V is TRBV13 and J is TRBJ2-7, with 14 nucleotides matching TRBD2. The V and J ends lost 5 bases and 0 bases, in that order; junction bases with no gene match: 21. CDR1 PRHDT and CDR2 FYEKMQ come from the germline V gene (reference sequence). This CDR3 has 22 amino acids. For the CDR3, the DNA is TGTGCCAGCAGCCCACGAAGCTTGACGATCTGGACTAGCGGGAGGAGCTCCTACGAGCAGTACTTC. This codes for CASSPRSLTIWTSGRSSYEQYF.

This clonotype has a handful of counts. The gene calls are TRBV5-1 and TRBJ2-2; a possible D gene is TRBD2 (5 bases). CDR1 is SGHRS, CDR2 YFSETQ, per germline. The CDR3 is 15 amino acids. Trimming shortened V by 0 bases and J by 5 bases, and 11 bases separated the two germline ends. CDR3 amino acids: CASSLVIWETGELFF. DNA for the CDR3: TGCGCCAGCAGCTTGGTTATTTGGGAGACCGGGGAGCTGTTTTTT.

The gene calls are TRBV6-2 or TRBV6-3 and TRBJ1-2, with D perhaps TRBD1 (5 bases). Germline loops: CDR1 MNHEY, CDR2 SVGEGT. The V gene lost 7 bases and the J gene lost 2 bases, with 17 bases spanning the gap. CDR3 length equals 15 residues. The CDR3 protein is CASNHHGRGNYGYTF. CDR3 coding DNA: TGTGCCAGCAACCACCACGGACGGGGGAACTATGGCTACACCTTC.

This chain joins TRBV27 and TRBJ2-1; tentative D call: TRBD2 (6 bases). The germline CDR1 and CDR2 sequences are MNHEY and SMNVEV (reference sequence). Deletions cut 4 bases from V and 11 bases from J, with 21 bases between. The CDR3 extends over 15 amino acids. The CDR3 nucleotides read TGTGCCAGCAGTTCTCCCAAGGACTACAATGATAAGCAGTTCTTC. Residues: CASSSPKDYNDKQFF.

The sample holds a few counts of this clonotype. The V call is TRBV18, the J call TRBJ1-2; 9 nucleotides align to TRBD1. This CDR3 is 14 amino acids long. CDR1 and CDR2 from the germline V gene are KGHSH and LQKENI. V was pared by 5 bases and J by 7 bases, with 8 bases of the junction left unmatched. Here the CDR3 reads CASSTGQGPLGYTF. CDR3 coding DNA: TGTGCCAGCTCAACCGGACAGGGGCCGCTTGGCTACACCTTC.

This clonotype showed up just a few times. This sequence joins TRBV10-1 and TRBJ1-1; a possible D gene is TRBD1 (5 bases). Trimming took 8 bases from V and 1 from J, leaving 17 bases between them. Germline V gene sequence: CDR1 WNHNN, CDR2 SYGVQD (reference sequence). The CDR3 totals 15 residues. The CDR3 DNA sequence: TGCGCCAGCGGTTATTTCGGGGCACGGAACACTGAAGCTTTCTTT. This encodes CASGYFGARNTEAFF.

There are a few counts of this clonotype. V usage is TRBV11-3 and J usage is TRBJ2-2; D not resolved. This CDR3 spans 16 amino acids. V was cut by 5 bases and J by 2 bases, with 15 bases left in between. Germline V gene lookup returns CDR1 SGHNT and CDR2 YENEEA. The CDR3 region is CASSRAVADNTGELFF. The DNA for the CDR3 is TGTGCCAGCAGCCGGGCGGTGGCAGATAACACCGGGGAGCTGTTTTTT.